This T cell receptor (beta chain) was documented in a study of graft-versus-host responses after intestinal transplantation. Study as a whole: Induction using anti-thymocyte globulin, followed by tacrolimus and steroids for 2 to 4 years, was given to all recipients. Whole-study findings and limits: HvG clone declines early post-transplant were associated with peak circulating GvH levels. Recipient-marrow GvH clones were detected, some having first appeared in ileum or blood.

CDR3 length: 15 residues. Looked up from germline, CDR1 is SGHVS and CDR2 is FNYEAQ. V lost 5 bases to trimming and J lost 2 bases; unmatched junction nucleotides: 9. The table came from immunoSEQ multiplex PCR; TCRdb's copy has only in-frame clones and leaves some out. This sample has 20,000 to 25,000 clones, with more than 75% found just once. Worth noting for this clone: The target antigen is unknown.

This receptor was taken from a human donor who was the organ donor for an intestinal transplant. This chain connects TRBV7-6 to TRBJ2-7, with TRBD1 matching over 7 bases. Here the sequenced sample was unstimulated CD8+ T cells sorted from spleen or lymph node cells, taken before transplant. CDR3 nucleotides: TGTGCCAGCAGCCCCCCCGGGACAGAAACCTACGAGCAGTACTTC. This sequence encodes CASSPPGTETYEQYF.